The present T cell receptor beta chain was sequenced within a study of cytomegalovirus exposure and HLA in healthy donors. General study points: Association of about 17,000 TCR beta sequences with HLA alleles was found at 0.05 false discovery rate in a later analysis. A later analysis revealed that TCR association rates differed between HLA loci, peaking at DRB1 and bottoming out at HLA-C.

A word on this clone: Its antigen is still unknown.

With 60 Vbeta and 13 Jbeta primers, the PCR was carried out. In the authors' workflow: A follow-up analysis tallied about 80 million unique TCR beta chains, roughly 11 million shared. TCRdb's copy holds only in-frame clones and misses some; the assay was immunoSEQ multiplex PCR. V and J calls plus clone size are reproduced from that table; the DNA served to infer D and trimming. The table shows 100,000 to 150,000 clones, with about three quarters occurring only once. This clonotype originated in a woman in her thirties or forties in good health and CMV-seropositive. Sample: PBMCs.

CDR3 nucleotide sequence: TGCGCCAGCAGCCAAGAAGGAGGGACCGCATTGGGCCTTAACTATGGCTACACCTTC. Translation gives CASSQEGGTALGLNYGYTF. The chain recombines TRBV4-1 with TRBJ1-2, with D perhaps TRBD1 (5 bases). The length of the CDR3 is 19 residues. Germline V gene sequence: CDR1 MGHRA, CDR2 YSYEKL. Trimming left V 0 bases short and J 1 base short, with 21 bases between.